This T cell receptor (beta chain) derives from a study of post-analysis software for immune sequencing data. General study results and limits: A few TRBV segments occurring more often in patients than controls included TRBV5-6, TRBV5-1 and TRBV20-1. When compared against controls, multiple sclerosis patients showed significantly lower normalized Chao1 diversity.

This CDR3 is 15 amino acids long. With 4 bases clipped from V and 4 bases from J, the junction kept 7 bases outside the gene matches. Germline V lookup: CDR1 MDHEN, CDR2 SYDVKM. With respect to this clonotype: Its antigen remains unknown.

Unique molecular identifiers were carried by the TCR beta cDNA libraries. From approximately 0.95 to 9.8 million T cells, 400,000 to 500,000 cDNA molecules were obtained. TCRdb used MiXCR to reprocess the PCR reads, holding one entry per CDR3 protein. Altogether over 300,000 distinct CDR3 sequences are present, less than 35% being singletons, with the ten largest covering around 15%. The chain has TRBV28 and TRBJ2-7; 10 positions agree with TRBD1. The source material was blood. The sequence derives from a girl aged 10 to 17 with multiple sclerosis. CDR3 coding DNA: TGTGCCAGCAGTTCCCTCGGGACAGGGGTTTACGAGCAGTACTTC. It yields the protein CASSSLGTGVYEQYF. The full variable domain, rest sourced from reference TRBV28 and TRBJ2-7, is DVKVTQSSRYLVKRTGEKVFLECVQDMDHENMFWYRQDPGLGLRLIYFSYDVKMKEKGDIPEGYSVSREKKERFSLILESASTNQTSMYLCASSSLGTGVYEQYFGPGTRLTVT.